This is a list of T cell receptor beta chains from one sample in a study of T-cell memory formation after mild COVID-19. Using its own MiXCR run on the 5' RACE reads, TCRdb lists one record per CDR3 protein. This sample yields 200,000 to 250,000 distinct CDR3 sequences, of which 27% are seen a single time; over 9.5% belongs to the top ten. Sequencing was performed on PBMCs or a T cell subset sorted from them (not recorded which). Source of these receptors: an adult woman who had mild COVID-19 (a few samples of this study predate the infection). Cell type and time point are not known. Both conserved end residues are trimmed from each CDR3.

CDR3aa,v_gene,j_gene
ASSPGQGLDNEQF,TRBV5-1,TRBJ2-1
ASSQPGLHGDTQY,TRBV3-1,TRBJ2-3
ASSLYGANVLT,TRBV7-3,TRBJ2-6
ASSEPGPINYGYT,TRBV25-1,TRBJ1-2
ASSAPLGLAGETQY,TRBV7-8,TRBJ2-5
ASSLQLSTGELF,TRBV7-9,TRBJ2-2
ASSLGNWGGKPNEKLF,TRBV11-2,TRBJ1-4
ASSLEREQY,TRBV5-1,TRBJ2-7
ASSETESYNSPLH,TRBV27,TRBJ1-6
ASSIVGLGMNEQF,TRBV6-2/TRBV6-3,TRBJ2-1
ASSPLEAGFQETQY,TRBV7-9,TRBJ2-5
SAQGLNEQF,TRBV20-1,TRBJ2-1
SVERLAGGLEQF,TRBV29-1,TRBJ2-1
SAGASATDTQY,TRBV29-1,TRBJ2-3
ASSRDISLYGYT,TRBV5-1,TRBJ1-2
ATSEHISNQPQH,TRBV24-1,TRBJ1-5
ASRQGAYEQF,TRBV11-2,TRBJ2-1
ASSSRVQGLGEKLF,TRBV18,TRBJ1-4